These T cell receptor beta chains were read from a single sample in a study of blood T cell repertoires in COVID-19. The repertoire was sequenced with immunoSEQ multiplex PCR; TCRdb's copy has only in-frame clones and lacks some. The sample lists around 120,000 clones; 90% were seen once. The sample consisted of peripheral blood. The receptor source for this set is a woman aged 60 to 75 with COVID-19, enrolled during active disease. CDR3s include the opening cysteine and the closing phenylalanine or tryptophan. The D gene is left open where the match is weak. Size is omitted from some rows. Given values are once, few, many or a class for expanded clones.

j_call: TRBJ1-5
clone_size: -
v_call: TRBV3-1/TRBV3-2
d_call: TRBD1
cdr3_nt: TGTGCCAGCAGCCTATCTGACAGGGGGCAAAATCAGCCCCAGCATTTT
cdr3_aa: CASSLSDRGQNQPQHF

j_call: TRBJ1-6
clone_size: -
v_call: TRBV7-9
d_call: -
cdr3_nt: TGTGCCAGCAGCTTAGGTGTTGGGCGGGTAAATTCACCCCTCCACTTT
cdr3_aa: CASSLGVGRVNSPLHF

j_call: TRBJ2-1
clone_size: -
v_call: TRBV11-2
d_call: TRBD2
cdr3_nt: TGTGCCAGCAGCTTAGTGGGGGGGTTCTACAATGAGCAGTTCTTC
cdr3_aa: CASSLVGGFYNEQFF

j_call: TRBJ2-5
clone_size: -
v_call: TRBV7-2
d_call: -
cdr3_nt: TGTGCCAGCAGCTTATTCGGGGTAGGAGAGACCCAGTACTTC
cdr3_aa: CASSLFGVGETQYF

j_call: TRBJ1-3
clone_size: -
v_call: TRBV5-4
d_call: -
cdr3_nt: TGTGCCAGCAGCTTGGCCAGCTCTGGAAACACCATATATTTT
cdr3_aa: CASSLASSGNTIYF

j_call: TRBJ1-1
clone_size: -
v_call: TRBV4-2
d_call: -
cdr3_nt: TGTGCCAGCAGCCAAGATTTGGTCGGACTTTCCCCAAGGGCTTTCTTT
cdr3_aa: CASSQDLVGLSPRAFF

j_call: TRBJ1-5
clone_size: -
v_call: TRBV4-1
d_call: -
cdr3_nt: TGCGCCAGCAGCCAAGATAGCGGGGGGGGGCAGCCCCAGCATTTT
cdr3_aa: CASSQDSGGGQPQHF

j_call: TRBJ1-3
clone_size: -
v_call: TRBV28
d_call: -
cdr3_nt: TGTGCCAGCAGTTTAGGGAGGCCATCTGGAAACACCATATATTTT
cdr3_aa: CASSLGRPSGNTIYF

j_call: TRBJ2-1
clone_size: -
v_call: TRBV27
d_call: -
cdr3_nt: TGTGCCAGCAGCAGCGGGACAGGCACCTACAATGAGCAGTTCTTC
cdr3_aa: CASSSGTGTYNEQFF

j_call: TRBJ1-2
clone_size: -
v_call: TRBV20-1
d_call: -
cdr3_nt: TGCAGTGTTCAGGGTCGGAGTGGCTACACCTTC
cdr3_aa: CSVQGRSGYTF

j_call: TRBJ1-2
clone_size: -
v_call: TRBV4-3
d_call: -
cdr3_nt: TGCGCCAGCAGCCAAGATAGACAGGTCTATGGCTACACCTTC
cdr3_aa: CASSQDRQVYGYTF

j_call: TRBJ2-2
clone_size: -
v_call: TRBV4-3
d_call: TRBD2
cdr3_nt: TGCGCCAGCAGCCATCGGGGGGGGAACACCGGGGAGCTGTTTTTT
cdr3_aa: CASSHRGGNTGELFF

j_call: TRBJ1-5
clone_size: few
v_call: TRBV3-1/TRBV3-2
d_call: TRBD1
cdr3_nt: TGTGCCAGCAGTCGACAGGGAAGCAATCAGCCCCAGCATTTT
cdr3_aa: CASSRQGSNQPQHF

j_call: TRBJ1-2
clone_size: -
v_call: TRBV19
d_call: TRBD1
cdr3_nt: TGTGCCAGTAGTATCGGGACAGGGGCCCTTCGGTATGGCTACACCTTC
cdr3_aa: CASSIGTGALRYGYTF

j_call: TRBJ2-7
clone_size: -
v_call: TRBV19
d_call: TRBD2
cdr3_nt: TGTGCCAGTAGTACCGGGGGGTTCTTCGGGCAGTACTTC
cdr3_aa: CASSTGGFFGQYF

j_call: TRBJ1-3
clone_size: -
v_call: TRBV9
d_call: -
cdr3_nt: TGTGCCAGCAGCCCCGGGGAGGGCTCTGGAAACACCATATATTTT
cdr3_aa: CASSPGEGSGNTIYF

j_call: TRBJ1-5
clone_size: -
v_call: TRBV28
d_call: -
cdr3_nt: TGTGCCAGCAGTCCAGATAGCAATCAGCCCCAGCATTTT
cdr3_aa: CASSPDSNQPQHF

j_call: TRBJ2-2
clone_size: -
v_call: TRBV12-3/TRBV12-4
d_call: -
cdr3_nt: TGTGCCAGCAGTTTGGGAGCCACCGGGGAGCTGTTTTTT
cdr3_aa: CASSLGATGELFF

j_call: TRBJ1-3
clone_size: few
v_call: TRBV5-6
d_call: -
cdr3_nt: TGTGCCAGCAGCCCGGAACGGGGGGTCTACGGAAACACCATATATTTT
cdr3_aa: CASSPERGVYGNTIYF

j_call: TRBJ2-3
clone_size: -
v_call: TRBV4-3
d_call: TRBD2
cdr3_nt: TGCGCCAGCAGCCAAGAAGCCAGCGGGGGGCGCGTTACGCAGTATTTT
cdr3_aa: CASSQEASGGRVTQYF

j_call: TRBJ2-3
clone_size: -
v_call: TRBV4-1
d_call: -
cdr3_nt: TGCGCCAGCAGCCAAGAGTGGTCGTGGGGGCGTACGCAGTATTTT
cdr3_aa: CASSQEWSWGRTQYF

j_call: TRBJ1-1
clone_size: few
v_call: TRBV9
d_call: -
cdr3_nt: TGTGCCAGCAGCGTTGACCCTACTACCGAAGCTTTCTTT
cdr3_aa: CASSVDPTTEAFF

j_call: TRBJ2-3
clone_size: -
v_call: TRBV10-3
d_call: TRBD1
cdr3_nt: TGTGCCATCAGTATGACAGGGGCAGATACGCAGTATTTT
cdr3_aa: CAISMTGADTQYF

j_call: TRBJ1-1
clone_size: -
v_call: TRBV10-3
d_call: -
cdr3_nt: TGTGCCATCAAGACTGGAGAGGGAGCTGAAGCTTTCTTT
cdr3_aa: CAIKTGEGAEAFF

j_call: TRBJ2-7
clone_size: -
v_call: TRBV5-5
d_call: TRBD2
cdr3_nt: TGTGCCAGCAGCTTGAGGGTTCTAGCGGGGAACAACGAGCAGTACTTC
cdr3_aa: CASSLRVLAGNNEQYF

j_call: TRBJ2-4
clone_size: -
v_call: TRBV10-3
d_call: -
cdr3_nt: TGTGCCATCAGTGGAACCAGGGAAGCCAAAAACATTCAGTACTTC
cdr3_aa: CAISGTREAKNIQYF

j_call: TRBJ1-1
clone_size: -
v_call: TRBV2
d_call: -
cdr3_nt: TGTGCCAGCAGTAGGGACAAGAACACTGAAGCTTTCTTT
cdr3_aa: CASSRDKNTEAFF

j_call: TRBJ1-2
clone_size: -
v_call: TRBV5-4
d_call: TRBD1
cdr3_nt: TGTGCCAGCAGCTTGGGACCAGACAGGGTAGATGGCTACACCTTC
cdr3_aa: CASSLGPDRVDGYTF

j_call: TRBJ2-5
clone_size: -
v_call: TRBV7-2
d_call: TRBD2
cdr3_nt: TGTGCCAGCAGCTTAGGATCACTAGCGGGGGGGCCGGATCAAGAGACCCAGTACTTC
cdr3_aa: CASSLGSLAGGPDQETQYF

j_call: TRBJ2-7
clone_size: once
v_call: TRBV10-3
d_call: -
cdr3_nt: TGTGCCATCAGCGGCGGGACTTCATACTACGAGCAGTACTTC
cdr3_aa: CAISGGTSYYEQYF

j_call: TRBJ1-2
clone_size: -
v_call: TRBV6-6
d_call: TRBD1
cdr3_nt: TGTGCCAGCAGACGATCAGGGCTGACAGGGGCAATTACCTCGGGCTATGGCTACACCTTC
cdr3_aa: CASRRSGLTGAITSGYGYTF

j_call: TRBJ1-5
clone_size: -
v_call: TRBV13
d_call: TRBD1
cdr3_nt: TGTGCCAGCAGCCTCCGACAGGGGAGCAATCAGCCCCAGCATTTT
cdr3_aa: CASSLRQGSNQPQHF

j_call: TRBJ2-1
clone_size: once
v_call: TRBV1
d_call: -
cdr3_nt: TGCACCAGCAGCCTGGAGAATGAGCAGTTCTTC
cdr3_aa: CTSSLENEQFF

j_call: TRBJ2-1
clone_size: -
v_call: TRBV19
d_call: TRBD1
cdr3_nt: TGTGCCAGTGCTATAACCCGGACAGGCGGCAATGAGCAGTTCTTC
cdr3_aa: CASAITRTGGNEQFF

j_call: TRBJ2-5
clone_size: -
v_call: TRBV4-2
d_call: TRBD2
cdr3_nt: TGTGCCAGCAGCCATACCGGGACTAGCGGGGGGTCCCTCTACTTC
cdr3_aa: CASSHTGTSGGSLYF

j_call: TRBJ1-4
clone_size: -
v_call: TRBV6-5
d_call: TRBD1
cdr3_nt: TGTGCCAGCAGTTACATAAGGGACAGGCATAATGAAAAACTGTTTTTT
cdr3_aa: CASSYIRDRHNEKLFF

j_call: TRBJ2-3
clone_size: once
v_call: TRBV5-8
d_call: -
cdr3_nt: TGTGCCAGCAGCTTGGAGACAACGGCTAGCACAGATACGCAGTATTTT
cdr3_aa: CASSLETTASTDTQYF

j_call: TRBJ1-5
clone_size: -
v_call: TRBV6-2/TRBV6-3
d_call: -
cdr3_nt: TGTGCCAGCAGTTACTATCCCGGGGGTCAGCCCCAGCATTTT
cdr3_aa: CASSYYPGGQPQHF

j_call: TRBJ1-1
clone_size: -
v_call: TRBV7-2
d_call: -
cdr3_nt: TGTGCCAGCAGTCGATTCCCGCGGACAGCGAACACTGAAGCTTTCTTT
cdr3_aa: CASSRFPRTANTEAFF

j_call: TRBJ1-6
clone_size: -
v_call: TRBV27
d_call: -
cdr3_nt: TGTGCCAGCAGCCCAGTTCGCTCCTATAATTCACCCCTCCACTTT
cdr3_aa: CASSPVRSYNSPLHF

j_call: TRBJ2-3
clone_size: -
v_call: TRBV6-5
d_call: -
cdr3_nt: TGTGCCACCCACCGGGGGGCCCCAGATACGCAGTATTTT
cdr3_aa: CATHRGAPDTQYF

j_call: TRBJ1-4
clone_size: -
v_call: TRBV6-5
d_call: -
cdr3_nt: TGTGCCAGTGAAGGAGGGGTAACCGAAAAACTGTTTTTT
cdr3_aa: CASEGGVTEKLFF

j_call: TRBJ1-2
clone_size: -
v_call: TRBV4-2
d_call: TRBD1
cdr3_nt: TGTGCCAGCAGCCAAGAAGGGAGACAGGGTTTCACTGGCTACACCTTC
cdr3_aa: CASSQEGRQGFTGYTF

j_call: TRBJ2-2
clone_size: -
v_call: TRBV10-3
d_call: -
cdr3_nt: TGTGCCATCAGTGAGTCTAGCGGGGAGCTGTTTTTT
cdr3_aa: CAISESSGELFF

j_call: TRBJ1-6
clone_size: -
v_call: TRBV6-6
d_call: -
cdr3_nt: TGTGCCAGCAGGGGCAGCCTCAATTCACCCCTCCACTTT
cdr3_aa: CASRGSLNSPLHF